These 28 T cell receptor beta chains were sequenced from one sample in a study of shared clonotypes between healthy human individuals. Profiling relied on immunoSEQ multiplex PCR, and the TCRdb table lists in-frame clones only, not all of them. The sample holds approximately 600,000 clones, 95% seen once. Naive CD8 cells lacked CD45RO and underwent positive selection for CCR7, leaving out terminally differentiated effector memory CD45RA+ cells. Input material: naive CD8+ T cells sorted from blood. These receptor sequences come from a woman in her 30s in good health.

The chain joins TRBV4-1 to TRBJ2-7; D possibly corresponds to TRBD2 (5 bases). The CDR3 extends over 17 amino acids. Germline lookup yields CDR1 MGHRA and CDR2 YSYEKL. Between the trimmed V and J ends, which lost 3 bases and 1 base, there was a span of 19 bases. CDR3 residues: CASSQSHSPDFSYEQYF. The CDR3 coding sequence is TGCGCCAGCAGCCAGAGTCATAGTCCGGACTTTTCCTACGAGCAGTACTTC.

The chain employs TRBV5-1 and TRBJ2-6; D is perhaps TRBD2 (6 bases). The CDR3 runs to 17 residues. Trimming pared 0 bases from V and 1 base from J, leaving 11 bases between. The germline gives CDR1 SGHRS, CDR2 YFSETQ. CDR3 loop: CASSLEGGRSGANVLTF. The CDR3 DNA follows: TGCGCCAGCAGCTTGGAGGGAGGAAGGTCTGGGGCCAACGTCCTGACTTTC. Filled out from reference TRBV5-1 and TRBJ2-6, the complete variable domain reads KAGVTQTPRYLIKTRGQQVTLSCSPISGHRSVSWYQQTPGQGLQFLFEYFSETQRNKGNFPGRFSGRQFSNSRSEMNVSTLELGDSALYLCASSLEGGRSGANVLTFGAGSRLTVL.

The CDR3 protein is CASSSGTSGSTDTQYF. The CDR3 region has the DNA TGTGCCAGCAGTTCAGGGACTAGCGGGAGCACAGATACGCAGTATTTT. This chain links TRBV27 with TRBJ2-3, with TRBD2 identical over 12 bases. Per germline, CDR1 MNHEY and CDR2 SMNVEV (reference sequence). V gave up 4 bases and J gave up 0 bases; unmatched junction bases: 2. The CDR3 length is 16 residues.

The CDR3 DNA follows: TGCGCCAGCAGCTTCAGGGGTCAGGGGAACGAGCAGTACTTC. It yields the protein CASSFRGQGNEQYF. J is TRBJ2-7 and V is TRBV5-1; TRBD1 is a possible D gene (6 bases). Trimming removed 2 bases at V and 5 bases at J, with 14 bases between. In germline, CDR1 is SGHRS, CDR2 YFSETQ. The CDR3 is 14 amino acids.

Here the CDR3 reads CASSAPEGQGNQPQHF. The CDR3 coding sequence is TGTGCCAGTAGTGCCCCAGAGGGACAGGGTAATCAGCCCCAGCATTTT. The chain joins TRBV19 to TRBJ1-5; 9 positions match TRBD1. Trimming cost V 5 bases and J 4 bases; bases outside gene matches: 9. Germline-derived CDR1 and CDR2 are LNHDA and SQIVND (reference sequence). This CDR3 has 16 amino acids.

As for this clone: Other DNA sequences in the same sample also yield this CDR3. The V call is TRBV7-9, the J call TRBJ1-4; a weak D match, TRBD1 (5 bases). This CDR3 has 15 amino acids. V was shortened by 1 base and J by 2 bases, with 8 bases between the two germline ends. Germline loops: CDR1 SEHNR, CDR2 FQNEAQ (reference sequence). The CDR3 here is CASSLGWGTNEKLFF. The CDR3 DNA follows: TGTGCCAGCAGCTTAGGATGGGGGACTAATGAAAAACTGTTTTTT.

This chain uses TRBV10-3 with TRBJ2-7, with 9 nucleotides matching TRBD1. Losses at the gene ends were 0 bases for V and 7 bases for J; bases not matched to a gene: 7. The CDR3 runs to 15 residues. Germline V gene lookup returns CDR1 ENHRY and CDR2 SYGVKD. The CDR3 sequence: CAISESGGTGQEQYF. CDR3 bases: TGTGCCATCAGTGAGTCTGGGGGGACAGGGCAAGAGCAGTACTTC.

The genes are TRBV28 and TRBJ1-1, with D perhaps TRBD1 (5 bases). The V end was cut by 3 bases, the J end by 5 bases, with 13 bases between. The CDR3 covers 14 residues. Looked up from germline, CDR1 is MDHEN and CDR2 is SYDVKM. The CDR3 bases are TGTGCCAGCAGTTTTAATTGGGGGGGAACTGAAGCTTTCTTT. Residues: CASSFNWGGTEAFF.

V usage is TRBV7-3 and J usage is TRBJ2-5; D remains unclear. The V end was cut by 2 bases, the J end by 5 bases, with 6 bases between. The CDR3 contains 12 residues. Germline V gene lookup returns CDR1 SGHTA and CDR2 FQGTGA. The CDR3 region has the DNA TGTGCCAGCAGCTTAGCGCGGGAGACCCAGTACTTC. Protein: CASSLARETQYF. Supplemented by reference TRBV7-3 and TRBJ2-5, the full variable domain reads GAGVSQTPSNKVTEKGKYVELRCDPISGHTALYWYRQSLGQGPEFLIYFQGTGAADDSGLPNDRFFAVRPEGSVSTLKIQRTERGDSAVYLCASSLARETQYFGPGTRLLVL.

The V call is TRBV5-6, the J call TRBJ2-4, with D hard to call. Trimming pared 0 bases from V and 0 bases from J, leaving 4 bases between. Germline V gives CDR1 SGHDT, CDR2 YYEEEE. The CDR3 length is 14 residues. The CDR3 loop reads CASSLGSAKNIQYF. CDR3 sequence (DNA): TGTGCCAGCAGCTTGGGCTCAGCCAAAAACATTCAGTACTTC.

The rearrangement links TRBV19 to TRBJ2-3; 9 bases match TRBD2. J gave up 7 bases and V 4 bases, and 9 bases lay outside the gene matches. The V gene's germline CDR1 is LNHDA and CDR2 SQIVND (reference sequence). The CDR3 covers 15 residues. This chain's CDR3 is CASSNWTSEPNTQYF. In DNA form, the CDR3 reads TGTGCCAGTAGTAACTGGACTAGCGAGCCTAATACGCAGTATTTT.

This chain links TRBV5-4 with TRBJ2-7; 10 bases fit TRBD1. After removal of 4 bases from V and 6 bases from J, the junction contained 19 bases not matched to a gene. CDR1 is SGHNT, CDR2 YYREEE, per germline (reference sequence). This CDR3 has 18 amino acids. CDR3 region: CASSGQGQGKVAGSEQYF. The CDR3 nucleotides are TGTGCCAGCAGCGGGCAGGGACAGGGGAAGGTAGCGGGAAGCGAGCAGTACTTC.

This clone was counted a single time. The genes are TRBV7-9 and TRBJ1-2; the D is unclear. Germline V CDR1 and CDR2: SEHNR, FQNEAQ (reference sequence). V was shortened by 5 bases and J by 13 bases, with 5 bases between the two germline ends. The CDR3 extends over 8 amino acids. CDR3 protein: CASSPSTF. CDR3 in DNA: TGTGCCAGCAGCCCGAGCACCTTC.

The chain recombines TRBV13 with TRBJ2-7, with TRBD2 matching over 8 bases. With 1 base clipped from V and 4 bases from J, the junction kept 3 bases outside the gene matches. Per germline, CDR1 PRHDT and CDR2 FYEKMQ (reference sequence). There are 14 residues in the CDR3. The CDR3 nucleotides are TGTGCCAGCAGCTTAGCGGGAGGGAAATACGAGCAGTACTTC. Protein: CASSLAGGKYEQYF.

This clone is a singleton in its sample. The gene calls are TRBV6-5 and TRBJ1-1; D is unclear. Germline values: CDR1 MNHEY, CDR2 SVGAGI. V was shortened by 2 bases and J by 0 bases, with 10 bases between the two germline ends. The CDR3 is 15 residues long. DNA of the CDR3: TGTGCCAGCAGTTACGGGGTCTTCATGAACACTGAAGCTTTCTTT. Translation: CASSYGVFMNTEAFF.

The chain employs TRBV10-1 and TRBJ2-5; D unresolved. This CDR3 is 14 amino acids long. V gave up 3 bases and J gave up 5 bases, with 13 bases separating them. The germline V gene has CDR1 WNHNN and CDR2 SYGVQD (reference sequence). Here the CDR3 reads CASSDSVGPETQYF. CDR3 bases: TGCGCCAGCAGTGACTCCGTTGGGCCGGAGACCCAGTACTTC.

V and J are TRBV19 and TRBJ2-3; TRBD1 matches 7 bases. Germline loops: CDR1 LNHDA, CDR2 SQIVND (reference sequence). V lost 6 bases and J lost 14; bases outside the gene matches: 17. The CDR3 extends over 14 amino acids. This CDR3 is CASRPGTELTRLYF. Here the CDR3 DNA reads TGTGCCAGTAGGCCCGGGACAGAACTTACAAGGCTGTATTTT.

CDR3 DNA: TGTGCCAGCAGCTTAGGCCGGGACCTACAAGAGACCCAGTACTTC. Protein: CASSLGRDLQETQYF. This chain links TRBV11-2 with TRBJ2-5, with D perhaps given as TRBD1 or TRBD2 (5 bases each). The CDR3 totals 15 residues. The germline V and J ends were trimmed by 1 base and 2 bases, with 11 bases remaining between them. Germline V gene data show CDR1 as SGHAT and CDR2 as FQNNGV.

The genes are TRBV7-8 and TRBJ2-1; TRBD1 matches at 9 bases. CDR3 length: 20 amino acids. Trimming removed 3 bases from V and 0 bases from J; junction bases left unmatched: 15. Per the germline V gene, CDR1 is SGHVS and CDR2 is FQNEAQ. The DNA for the CDR3 is TGTGCCAGCAGCTTTAGTCTTTGGTCCGGACAGGGGCCCTCCTACAATGAGCAGTTCTTC. Amino acids: CASSFSLWSGQGPSYNEQFF.

V usage is TRBV6-1 and J usage is TRBJ2-1; 10 positions match TRBD1. V shed 2 bases and J 5 bases; nucleotides not matched to a gene: 6. The length of the CDR3 is 16 residues. Germline V gene data show CDR1 as MNHNS and CDR2 as SASEGT. The CDR3 bases are TGTGCCAGCAGTGAAACCGGGACAGGGGAGGACAATGAGCAGTTCTTC. This sequence encodes CASSETGTGEDNEQFF.

This sequence joins TRBV4-1 and TRBJ2-1, with a possible D match to TRBD2 (5 bases). The CDR3 is made up of 16 amino acids. The V and J ends lost 0 bases and 0 bases respectively, with 9 bases between them. The germline V gene has CDR1 MGHRA and CDR2 YSYEKL. In DNA, the CDR3 is TGCGCCAGCAGCCAAGATTGGGGAGACTCCTACAATGAGCAGTTCTTC. Encoded protein: CASSQDWGDSYNEQFF.

The rearrangement links TRBV9 to TRBJ2-7; 8 bases match TRBD2. This CDR3 is built from 16 residues. The junction had 8 bases not matched to a gene; V was cut back by 3 bases and J by 0 bases. CDR1 is SGDLS, CDR2 YYNGEE, per germline. CDR3 in amino acids: CASSDERERFSYEQYF. In DNA, the CDR3 is TGTGCCAGCAGCGATGAGCGGGAGCGATTCTCCTACGAGCAGTACTTC.

The chain carries TRBV7-9 and TRBJ2-7, with 8 bases that match TRBD1. The CDR3 covers 14 residues. Germline V gives CDR1 SEHNR, CDR2 FQNEAQ (reference sequence). V trimming: 5 bases; J trimming: 7 bases; junction bases outside the gene matches: 10. Written as DNA, the CDR3 is TGTGCCAGCAGCCCTTTCGGGACAGGATTGGAGCAGTACTTC. Its protein is CASSPFGTGLEQYF.

The chain is built from TRBV7-9 and TRBJ1-2, with D hard to call. CDR3 size: 13 residues. V lost 5 bases, J lost 4 bases, and 11 bases lay in between. CDR1 is SEHNR, CDR2 FQNEAQ, per germline (reference sequence). CDR3 sequence (DNA): TGTGCCAGCAGCGCCCAGGATGGCTATGGCTACACCTTC. Translating gives CASSAQDGYGYTF.

The chain couples TRBV4-1 to TRBJ2-5; 10 positions agree with TRBD2. Germline V CDR1 and CDR2: MGHRA, YSYEKL. V gave up 3 bases and J gave up 2 bases; unmatched junction bases: 12. The CDR3 covers 18 residues. The CDR3 region is CASSQEGGGLAVQETQYF. In DNA form, the CDR3 reads TGCGCCAGCAGCCAGGAGGGAGGAGGACTAGCGGTGCAAGAGACCCAGTACTTC.

The chain is built from TRBV19 and TRBJ2-5; TRBD2 agrees at 7 bases. Matching the DNA end better, TRBJ2-7 makes the J call doubtful. The V gene's germline CDR1 is LNHDA and CDR2 SQIVND (reference sequence). The CDR3 has 14 amino acids. CDR3 bases: TGTGCCAGTAGTGTCGGCGGGAGCCCCCTCGAGCAGTACTTC. Its translation is CASSVGGSPLEQYF.

This chain connects TRBV21-1 to TRBJ1-5. TRBV21-1 is labeled a pseudogene. The CDR3 runs to 18 residues. The CDR3 reads CASILVLTTVPQNQPQHF. CDR3 DNA sequence: TGTGCCAGCATACTCGTTTTGACTACGGTCCCCCAAAATCAGCCCCAGCATTTT.

As for this clone: A read error may account for a junction end that differs from germline. The chain couples TRBV7-2 to TRBJ2-3, with D unclear. Germline CDR1 is SGHTA and CDR2 is FQGNSA. The CDR3 spans 13 residues. The CDR3: CASSLGTGSKTDF. CDR3 DNA sequence: TGTGCCAGCAGCTTAGGGACCGGGTCCAAGACCGATTTT. The variable domain in full, with the rest retrieved from reference TRBV7-2 and TRBJ2-3, is GAGVSQSPSNKVTEKGKDVELRCDPISGHTALYWYRQSLGQGLEFLIYFQGNSAPDKSGLPSDRFSAERTGGSVSTLTIQRTQQEDSAVYLCASSLGTGSKTDFGPGTRLTVL.